These 21 T cell receptor beta chains came from one sample sequenced in a study of molecular identifiers for immune sequencing clone quantification (dated by TCRdb to the late 2010s). Library method: PCR. The reads were generated on a NextSeq 500. The raw public data were reprocessed by TCRdb itself: fastp quality trimming at Q25, MiXCR clonotype calling, in-frame beta chains only. CDR3 protein duplicates are merged, each entry listing the most common genes and DNA. The table for this sample lists a few hundred thousand distinct CDR3 sequences; approximately 25% of them were counted only once. Together, the top ten hold around 0.79% of the sample. Sequencing input: naive CD8+ T cells from blood, with Jurkat cell RNA spiked in. In light of the paper, this sample's cell subset or site label describes: FACS-sorted CD8+CD4-CCR7+CD45RA+ naive T cells. All receptors come from a human donor in good health. Some libraries in this study had Jurkat cell RNA spiked in.

This clonotype has a handful of counts. This chain links TRBV5-6 with TRBJ1-3; D is perhaps TRBD1 (5 bases). V was pared by 2 bases and J by 0 bases, with 9 bases between. Looked up from germline, CDR1 is SGHDT and CDR2 is YYEEEE. The CDR3 sequence is 15 residues long. Here the CDR3 reads CASSFGTGSGNTIYF. The CDR3 DNA sequence: TGTGCCAGCAGCTTTGGAACAGGCTCTGGAAACACCATATATTTT. The full variable domain, its missing parts supplied by reference TRBV5-6 and TRBJ1-3, is DAGVTQSPTHLIKTRGQQVTLRCSPKSGHDTVSWYQQALGQGPQFIFQYYEEEERQRGNFPDRFSGHQFPNYSSELNVNALLLGDSALYLCASSFGTGSGNTIYFGEGSWLTVV.

Regarding this clonotype: Given a much more abundant clone one base away, this may be a read error. The chain has TRBV29-1 and TRBJ2-7, with TRBD2 as a possible D gene (6 bases). Trimming shortened V by 4 bases and J by 4 bases, and 11 bases separated the two germline ends. This CDR3 has 12 residues. From germline, CDR1 is SQVTM and CDR2 ANQGSEA. The CDR3 is CSVGGRGYEQYF. The CDR3, as DNA: TGCAGCGTTGGGGGACGGGGGTACGAGCAGTACTTC.

The chain carries TRBV9 and TRBJ2-3; D is uncertain. This CDR3 is 15 amino acids long. From germline, CDR1 is SGDLS and CDR2 YYNGEE. V was cut by 0 bases and J by 0 bases, with 8 bases left in between. The CDR3 sequence: CASSVEWGSTDTQYF. The CDR3 coding sequence is TGTGCCAGCAGCGTAGAATGGGGTAGCACAGATACGCAGTATTTT. Full variable domain (missing parts from reference TRBV9 and TRBJ2-3): DSGVTQTPKHLITATGQRVTLRCSPRSGDLSVYWYQQSLDQGLQFLIQYYNGEERAKGNILERFSAQQFPDLHSELNLSSLELGDSALYFCASSVEWGSTDTQYFGPGTRLTVL.

This clonotype has more than one count but fewer than ten. The J gene is TRBJ2-7, the V gene TRBV7-9, with D perhaps matching TRBD1 (6 bases). From germline, CDR1 is SEHNR and CDR2 FQNEAQ (reference sequence). The CDR3 runs to 14 residues. V was trimmed by 5 bases and J by 2 bases, leaving 13 bases between them. CDR3 DNA: TGTGCCAGCAGCCGCCTTCAGGGGCCCTACGAGCAGTACTTC. Encoded protein: CASSRLQGPYEQYF. The complete variable domain, with remaining parts taken from reference TRBV7-9 and TRBJ2-7, reads DTGVSQNPRHKITKRGQNVTFRCDPISEHNRLYWYRQTLGQGPEFLTYFQNEAQLEKSRLLSDRFSAERPKGSFSTLEIQRTEQGDSAMYLCASSRLQGPYEQYFGPGTRLTVT.

This sequence joins TRBV6-5 and TRBJ1-1; TRBD1 might be the D (6 bases). Trimming stripped 6 bases from V and 4 bases from J, with 21 bases between. The germline V gene has CDR1 MNHEY and CDR2 SVGAGI. CDR3 size: 16 residues. CDR3 protein: CASRSTRRGGTTEAFF. As DNA, the CDR3 is TGTGCCAGCAGATCTACAAGGAGAGGGGGTACCACTGAAGCTTTCTTT.

CDR3 amino acids: CASSLSGQKYEQYF. The DNA of the CDR3 is TGTGCCAGCAGTTTATCGGGACAGAAATACGAGCAGTACTTC. The V and J genes are TRBV27 and TRBJ2-7; 7 nucleotides agree with TRBD1. The V segment lost 0 bases and the J segment 4 bases; nucleotides outside the gene matches: 3. Germline values: CDR1 MNHEY, CDR2 SMNVEV (reference sequence). This CDR3 is 14 amino acids long.

The chain joins TRBV6-6 to TRBJ1-5, with D tentatively TRBD1 (5 bases). Germline V gives CDR1 MNHNY, CDR2 SVGAGI (reference sequence). Deletions cut 8 bases from V and 7 bases from J, with 18 bases between. The length of the CDR3 is 14 residues. In DNA, the CDR3 is TGTGCCAGCCTTCCCAACAGGTGGGGCCAGCCCCAGCATTTT. Its translation is CASLPNRWGQPQHF.

Regarding this clonotype: A much larger clone lies a single base off, so this may be a read error. The chain couples TRBV29-1 to TRBJ1-2; D is uncertain. The V gene's germline CDR1 is SQVTM and CDR2 ANQGSEA. The CDR3 is 12 amino acids. CDR3 region: CSVEGTTYGFTF. DNA of the CDR3: TGCAGCGTTGAAGGGACCACCTATGGCTTCACCTTC.

The chain recombines TRBV6-5 with TRBJ1-2, with D unclear. CDR3 length: 14 residues. The germline CDR1 and CDR2 sequences are MNHEY and SVGAGI. V was trimmed by 2 bases and J by 3 bases, leaving 10 bases between them. The CDR3 bases are TGTGCCAGCAGTTACGGAGAAATGGACTATGGCTACACCTTC. Encoded protein: CASSYGEMDYGYTF.

This clonotype was recorded at least ten times. The V call is TRBV29-1, the J call TRBJ2-1; TRBD2 agrees at 9 bases. From germline, CDR1 is SQVTM and CDR2 ANQGSEA. V dropped 4 bases and J dropped 4; count of bases not matched to a gene: 11. CDR3 length: 16 amino acids. Written as DNA, the CDR3 is TGCAGCGTTGGACTAGAGTATAGCGGGGGTTACAATGAGCAGTTCTTC. It translates to CSVGLEYSGGYNEQFF.

Note on this clonotype: It may be a read error: a sequence one base away is much more abundant. The chain joins TRBV6-5 to TRBJ2-3; D remains unclear. Trimming pared 10 bases from V and 2 bases from J, leaving 10 bases between. The CDR3 contains 12 residues. Germline CDR1 and CDR2: MNHEY and SVGAGI. The CDR3: CATDDVTDTQYF. CDR3 nucleotide sequence: TGTGCCACCGACGACGTCACAGATACGCAGTATTTT.

This clonotype appeared many times. The chain joins TRBV4-3 to TRBJ1-6; 7 bases agree with TRBD1. The CDR3 totals 16 residues. The trim removed 0 bases at V and 7 bases at J, leaving 6 bases unmatched. Germline assignment: CDR1 LGHNA and CDR2 YSLEER. CDR3 amino acids: CASSQDRGTVNSPLHF. CDR3 bases: TGCGCCAGCAGCCAAGATAGGGGGACAGTAAATTCACCCCTCCACTTT.

About this clonotype: One junction end does not reproduce the germline sequence, and a read error may be involved. The chain links TRBV7-6 to TRBJ2-7; tentative D call: TRBD2 (5 bases). The CDR3 spans 14 residues. CDR1 SGHVS and CDR2 FNYEAQ come from the germline V gene. The CDR3 DNA reads as TGTGCCAGCGGCTTAGCCGGGATATACGACGAGCAGTACTTC. Its protein is CASGLAGIYDEQYF.

The chain employs TRBV5-6 and TRBJ1-1; D remains unclear. Germline V CDR1 and CDR2: SGHDT, YYEEEE. The CDR3 consists of 13 residues. The V end was cut by 0 bases, the J end by 7 bases, with 10 bases between. CDR3 in DNA: TGTGCCAGCAGCTTGGACGGCACAGATGAAGCTTTCTTT. The encoded protein is CASSLDGTDEAFF. The whole variable domain, remainder taken from reference TRBV5-6 and TRBJ1-1, is DAGVTQSPTHLIKTRGQQVTLRCSPKSGHDTVSWYQQALGQGPQFIFQYYEEEERQRGNFPDRFSGHQFPNYSSELNVNALLLGDSALYLCASSLDGTDEAFFGQGTRLTVV.

In DNA form, the CDR3 reads TGTGCCAGCGGACCGTGGCCCAGGACTGAAGCTTTCTTT. This gives the protein CASGPWPRTEAFF. The chain uses TRBV6-5 and TRBJ1-1; D remains ambiguous. CDR1 and CDR2 (germline): MNHEY, SVGAGI. This CDR3 is 13 amino acids long. The V end lost 8 bases, the J end lost 5 bases, and 15 bases lay between the germline ends.

The chain recombines TRBV6-5 with TRBJ2-2; the D is unclear. CDR3 size: 15 residues. Trimming left V 0 bases short and J 2 bases short, with 7 bases between. Germline V CDR1 and CDR2: MNHEY, SVGAGI. DNA of the CDR3: TGTGCCAGCAGTTACTCGATAGCAAACACCGGGGAGCTGTTTTTT. Protein sequence: CASSYSIANTGELFF.

This clonotype was detected ten times or more. The genes are TRBV2 and TRBJ1-1; D remains unclear. Per the germline V gene, CDR1 is SNHLY and CDR2 is FYNNEI. The CDR3 totals 11 residues. Trimming stripped 7 bases from V and 6 bases from J, with 9 bases between. CDR3 region: CASTDRPEAFF. CDR3 DNA: TGTGCCAGCACGGACCGTCCTGAAGCTTTCTTT. Full variable domain (outside the CDR3, taken from reference TRBV2 and TRBJ1-1): EPEVTQTPSHQVTQMGQEVILRCVPISNHLYFYWYRQILGQKVEFLVSFYNNEISEKSEIFDDQFSVERPDGSNFTLKIRSTKLEDSAMYFCASTDRPEAFFGQGTRLTVV.

This clonotype showed up many times. The chain is built from TRBV4-1 and TRBJ1-1; 9 nucleotides line up with TRBD1. The CDR3 consists of 15 residues. The V segment lost 3 bases and the J segment 8 bases; nucleotides outside the gene matches: 10. CDR1 and CDR2 from the germline V gene are MGHRA and YSYEKL. The CDR3 DNA is TGCGCCAGCAGCCACCGCCAACAGGGGGCCCTCGAAGCTTTCTTT. This gives the protein CASSHRQQGALEAFF.

The table lists this clonotype with many counts. The rearrangement uses TRBV29-1 and TRBJ2-7; D is unclear. The V gene's germline CDR1 is SQVTM and CDR2 ANQGSEA. V gave up 3 bases and J gave up 7 bases, with 13 bases separating them. This CDR3 comprises 12 residues. This chain's CDR3 is CSVDFGLGEQYF. DNA for the CDR3: TGCAGCGTTGATTTCGGCTTAGGGGAGCAGTACTTC.

In this sample, this clonotype turned up a few times. The chain carries TRBV10-2 and TRBJ1-1; D unclear. V was pared by 5 bases and J by 1 base, with 11 bases between. The CDR3 contains 14 residues. From germline, CDR1 is WSHSY and CDR2 SAAADI. Written as DNA, the CDR3 is TGCGCCAGCAGTAGGAAAGGCGCGAACACTGAAGCTTTCTTT. Its protein product is CASSRKGANTEAFF.

This clonotype has just a few counts. The chain is built from TRBV6-1 and TRBJ2-2; TRBD2 aligns across 11 bases. Germline assignment: CDR1 MNHNS and CDR2 SASEGT. This CDR3 is built from 17 residues. Losses at the gene ends were 2 bases for V and 5 bases for J; bases not matched to a gene: 7. CDR3 loop: CASSERASGRRTGELFF. The CDR3 DNA sequence: TGTGCCAGCAGTGAAAGGGCTAGCGGGAGGAGAACCGGGGAGCTGTTTTTT.